The present TCR beta chain was sequenced within a study of shared clonotypes between healthy human individuals. As concerns this clone: Within the sample, other DNA sequences also encode this same CDR3.

Assay: immunoSEQ multiplex PCR; the TCRdb copy retains only in-frame clones and omits some. In the table there are 850,000 to 1,200,000 clones, around 74% of which are singletons. This CDR3 contains 14 residues. Trimming shortened V by 1 base and J by 0 bases, and 5 bases separated the two germline ends. Germline CDR1 and CDR2: SGHTA and FQGNSA. This TCR derives from a man aged 18 to 29 in good health. The rearrangement joins TRBV7-2 to TRBJ2-3; D not certain. The sample was memory CD4+ T cells sorted from blood. The sample's subset: CD45RA-negative fraction. The CDR3, as DNA: TGTGCCAGCAGCTTAGACGGAAGCACAGATACGCAGTATTTT. Translated, it gives CASSLDGSTDTQYF.